One and the same sample provided the 6 T cell receptor beta chains below, sequenced in a study of neoadjuvant nivolumab and ipilimumab in lung cancer. Assay: immunoSEQ multiplex PCR; the TCRdb copy retains only in-frame clones and omits some. The data hold 39,000 or so clones, with nearly 90% observed a single time. The sample here was peripheral blood, taken before neoadjuvant nivolumab, alone or with ipilimumab. The source is an adult with non-small cell lung cancer.

The gene calls are TRBV29-1 and TRBJ2-7; D assignment may be TRBD1 or TRBD2 (5 bases each). Trimming stripped 7 bases from V and 1 base from J, with 8 bases between. Germline V gene sequence: CDR1 SQVTM, CDR2 ANQGSEA. The CDR3 runs 11 residues. CDR3 loop: CSGGISYEQYF. In DNA, the CDR3 is TGCAGCGGGGGGATTTCCTACGAGCAGTACTTC.

This chain uses TRBV30 with TRBJ2-5; 7 bases match TRBD2. The germline V gene has CDR1 GTSNPN and CDR2 SVGIG (reference sequence). Trimming took 2 bases from V and 5 from J; bases not matched to a gene: 11. The CDR3 spans 15 residues. The CDR3 region has the DNA TGTGCCTGGAGTCTGTGGGGGAGGGTGGGGGAGACCCAGTACTTC. Protein product: CAWSLWGRVGETQYF.

V usage is TRBV6-5 and J usage is TRBJ2-7; D perhaps matches TRBD2 (7 bases). V lost 4 bases to trimming and J lost 0 bases, with 13 bases between them. CDR3 size: 15 residues. Germline-derived CDR1 and CDR2 are MNHEY and SVGAGI. Written as DNA, the CDR3 is TGTGCCAGCAGTTCAACAGGGAGGGGCTCCTACGAGCAGTACTTC. As protein: CASSSTGRGSYEQYF.

The V and J genes are TRBV19 and TRBJ2-7, with 12 bases fitting TRBD2. The germline V gene encodes CDR1 LNHDA and CDR2 SQIVND (reference sequence). CDR3 size: 15 residues. With V trimmed by 4 bases and J by 3 bases, 4 bases remained unmatched. CDR3 in DNA: TGTGCCAGTAGTACAACGACTAGCGGGGGCTACGAGCAGTACTTC. Protein sequence: CASSTTTSGGYEQYF.

This clone was detected once. V and J are TRBV30 and TRBJ1-3; possibly TRBD1 for D (5 bases). This CDR3 comprises 14 residues. V was clipped by 6 bases and J by 7 bases, with 19 bases between them. Germline V gene data show CDR1 as GTSNPN and CDR2 as SVGIG (reference sequence). CDR3 protein: CACLAKTEANTIYF. DNA of the CDR3: TGTGCCTGCCTTGCTAAGACAGAGGCGAACACCATATATTTT.

The V call is TRBV11-2, the J call TRBJ2-7; D may match TRBD1 or TRBD2 (5 bases each). V lost 5 bases and J 0 bases, leaving 11 bases between the germline ends. Germline loops: CDR1 SGHAT, CDR2 FQNNGV. The CDR3 length is 14 residues. CDR3 DNA: TGTGCCAGCAGCGAGGGACGGAGCTCCTACGAGCAGTACTTC. It codes for CASSEGRSSYEQYF.